This TCR beta chain originates from a study of blood T cell repertoires in COVID-19. Study-level information: COVID-19 samples collected from the United States, Italy and Spain covered acute and convalescent phases. T cells, B-cell-depleted T cells, or PBMCs supplied cDNA or gDNA.

Original processing methods: Estimates of nucleated cell counts were drawn from the amplification of reference gene primers. The assay was immunoSEQ multiplex PCR, and TCRdb's table has in-frame clones only and misses some. D and trimming were read from the DNA, whereas the V and J calls and clone size are those reported in that table. The sample has some 240,000 clones; around three quarters are singletons. Germline V CDR1 and CDR2: SGHDT, YYEEEE. The CDR3 covers 13 residues. The V segment lost 5 bases and the J segment 9 bases; nucleotides outside the gene matches: 8. The specimen sequenced was peripheral blood. The J gene is TRBJ2-4, the V gene TRBV5-6; 7 nucleotides match TRBD1. The receptor was isolated from a woman in her sixties or seventies with acute or convalescent COVID-19. This CDR3 is CASRKTGTGIQYF. CDR3 nucleotide sequence: TGTGCCAGCAGAAAGACAGGGACGGGCATTCAGTACTTC.